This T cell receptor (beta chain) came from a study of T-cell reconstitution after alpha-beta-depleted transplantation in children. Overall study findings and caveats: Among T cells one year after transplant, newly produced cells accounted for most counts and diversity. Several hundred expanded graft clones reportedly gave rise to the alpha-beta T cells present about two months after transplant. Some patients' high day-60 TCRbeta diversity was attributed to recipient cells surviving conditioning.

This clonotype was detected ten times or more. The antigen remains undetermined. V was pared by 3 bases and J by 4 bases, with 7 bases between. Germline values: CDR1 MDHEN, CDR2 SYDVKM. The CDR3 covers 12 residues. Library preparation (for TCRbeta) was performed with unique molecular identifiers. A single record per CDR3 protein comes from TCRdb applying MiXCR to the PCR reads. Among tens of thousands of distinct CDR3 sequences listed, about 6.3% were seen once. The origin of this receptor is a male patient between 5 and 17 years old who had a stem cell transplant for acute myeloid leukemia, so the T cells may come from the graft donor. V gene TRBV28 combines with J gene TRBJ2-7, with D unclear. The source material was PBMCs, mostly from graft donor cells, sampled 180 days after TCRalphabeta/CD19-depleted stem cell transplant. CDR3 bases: TGTGCCAGCAGTTTCAGAAATTACGAGCAGTACTTC. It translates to CASSFRNYEQYF.